The entry below describes one T cell receptor (beta chain). Which antigen it targets is not known. No base-level quality is on record; no much larger clone is a single base apart. The donors were healthy, HIV-negative adults who had no recently reported acute infections or vaccinations. Every donor was a Caucasian adult living in Nashville, Tennessee, USA. CD4+ T cells were enriched through magnetic negative selection, after which naive cells were positively selected on CD45RA and the remaining negative fraction served as the memory subset. After blood collection by leukapheresis, PBMCs were isolated using Ficoll-Histopaque density gradient centrifugation and then cryopreserved in the vapor phase of liquid nitrogen. Analytical flow cytometry was used to check the purity and quantity of every magnetically sorted T cell population. Genomic DNA was isolated from every sorted fraction and measured by UV absorbance on a Nanodrop 2000c.

Using the deep immunoSEQ assay, multiplex PCR amplified TCR CDR3 regions from genomic DNA. Extracted genomic DNA from each cell subset was spread evenly across all wells of several immunoSEQ 96-well plates, with each plate serving as a replicate. For sorted subsets, approximately 210 ng genomic DNA, equal to about 30,000 T cell genomes, was loaded into each replicate PCR. Purified libraries were measured with a Qubit 3.0 fluorometer, size-checked on a Bioanalyzer 2100, and measured again with the KAPA Library Quantification kit. Every immunoSEQ 96-well plate was sequenced on a dedicated single-read 150-cycle Illumina NextSeq 550 flow cell. Per the original workflow: Because only junctional sequences without quality scores were contained in the immunoSEQ output, filtering matching that applied to full-length reads could not be performed. Sequences were annotated with PyIR, a Python wrapper for IgBLAST v1.9, using IMGT germline references to assign V/J genes and CDR3. Reads were removed for weak V/J assignments (E-value above 1e-6), missing CDR3, stop codons, out-of-frame junctions, or ambiguous translated residues. A V3J clonotype was defined by an identical inferred V gene, J gene, and CDR3 amino acid sequence. Percentage overlap between repertoires was computed as shared unique clonotypes divided by the size of the smaller repertoire. RTK rarefaction, the Chao1 estimator, and Recon v2.1 estimates of unobserved clonotypes were used to assess repertoire richness. Generation probabilities were computed with OLGA for all TCRbeta clonotypes obtained by the gDNA method from a few donors. What TCRdb holds here is the immuneACCESS table cut down to in-frame rearrangements. Part of the clones is not present; checked against another copy, under half of the missing clones reflect an unresolved V gene, and the others are unexplained. That table gives V, J and clone size, and the DNA gave D and trimming. The sample table shows about 1.1 million clones, and about 80% are seen once. The leading ten clones occupy more than 0.45% of the sample.

The sample is drawn from a study of shared clonotypes between healthy human individuals (TCRdb year 2020). Broadly, across the study: The cohort comprised a couple of women and a few men aged 18 to 49 years. For each donor, CD4 naive and CD4 memory were each run on three plates, CD8 naive on two plates, and CD8 memory on one plate. Blood TCR repertoires of five healthy adults were deeply sequenced to estimate repertoire size and the extent of clonotype sharing between individuals. To increase sequencing depth and limit assay-specific biases, TCR repertoire library preparation and sequencing were carried out by different laboratories using diverse techniques. Each donor's leukapheresis produced roughly between roughly 0.85 and 9.5 billion PBMCs.

Overall study results and their limits: Naive subsets generally had larger estimated clonotype richness than memory subsets. Sampling was restricted to blood, and TCR repertoires in tissues likely differ from the TCR repertoires found in blood. Compared with non-shared clonotypes, clonotypes shared by all four sorted-subset donors had higher generation probabilities. Because the study included a small number of donors, the genetic and exposure-history diversity represented was limited. Even with the large sequencing depth, rarefaction of the sorted-subset datasets indicated that sequencing was incomplete. Pairwise subsampling indicated that sequencing depth was expected to affect the degree of clonotype sharing among donors. Across a few donors, around 5% of naive CD4, 3% to 3.5% of naive CD8, under 2.5% of memory CD4, and under 0.45% of memory CD8 clonotypes were shared.

The CDR3 covers 15 residues, taking in both the cysteine and the phenylalanine. Only CDR3 DNA remains: 45 bases, in frame from the first base. V lost 4 bases and J lost 0 bases; the stretch between them is 10 bases long. For CDR1 and CDR2, the germline V gene lists LGHNT and FRNRAP. The chain is assembled from TRBV12-5 and TRBJ1-3, and possibly TRBD1, on 5 matching bases. The sample consisted of memory CD4+ T cells from PBMCs. Interpreted using the paper, the cell subset or site label stands for: CD45RA-negative fraction. The TCR was taken from a man aged 18 to 30 in good health. Some clones in this sample may be carry-over from other donors' samples. Here the CDR3 is given as CASGSDTSSGNTIYF. The nucleotides read TGTGCTAGTGGTTCGGACACGAGCTCTGGAAACACCATATATTTT.